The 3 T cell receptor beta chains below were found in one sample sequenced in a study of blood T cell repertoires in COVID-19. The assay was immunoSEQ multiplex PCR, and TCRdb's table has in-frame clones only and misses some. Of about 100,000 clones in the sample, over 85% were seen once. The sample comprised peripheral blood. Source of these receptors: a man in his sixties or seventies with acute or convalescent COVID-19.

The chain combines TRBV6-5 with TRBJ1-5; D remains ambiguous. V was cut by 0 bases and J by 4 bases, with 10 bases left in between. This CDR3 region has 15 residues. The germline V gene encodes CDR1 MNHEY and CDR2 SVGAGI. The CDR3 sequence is CASSYSNAGNQPQHF. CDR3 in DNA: TGTGCCAGCAGTTACTCGAATGCGGGGAATCAGCCCCAGCATTTT.

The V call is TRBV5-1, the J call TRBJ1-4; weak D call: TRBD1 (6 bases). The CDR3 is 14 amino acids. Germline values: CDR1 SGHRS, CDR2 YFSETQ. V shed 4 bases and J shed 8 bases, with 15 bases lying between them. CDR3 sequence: CASSQGHGAEKLFF. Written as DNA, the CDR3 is TGCGCCAGCAGCCAGGGACACGGAGCGGAAAAACTGTTTTTT.

DNA for the CDR3: TGTGCCAGCAGTTACTCGAGGTGGCAGGGGGCAAATGGCTACACCTTC. It encodes CASSYSRWQGANGYTF. This chain uses TRBV6-5 with TRBJ1-2; 8 positions agree with TRBD1. CDR1 MNHEY and CDR2 SVGAGI come from the germline V gene. V gave up 0 bases and J gave up 6 bases; unmatched junction bases: 9. This CDR3 has 16 residues.